The clone carrying this T cell receptor beta chain counts as medium-sized. The antigen remains undetermined. Multiplex PCR with BIOMED2 TRB-A/B primer pools amplified TRB rearrangements. TCRdb ran MiXCR on the multiplex PCR reads and lists one entry per CDR3 protein. Of about 3,800 distinct CDR3 sequences listed, about 24% are singletons. The data belong to a study of T and B cells in COVID-19 patients. Study details: COVID-19 patients gave peripheral blood either during active infection or after recovery.

This CDR3 contains 16 residues. Germline V gives CDR1 SGHNT, CDR2 YENEEA. Trimming removed 2 bases from V and 2 bases from J, with 15 bases in between. TRB was amplified from around 250-500 ng of blood genomic DNA. Overall study results and limits: No sequencing was yet done of CD4+, regulatory or CD8+ subsets, or of SARS-CoV-2-responsive or tetramer+ sorted cells.

The sequence came from a human donor with active COVID-19. This chain joins TRBV11-3 and TRBJ2-5, with a tentative D call TRBD2 (6 bases). What was sequenced was blood. The CDR3 loop is CASSLSSGGAQETQYF. CDR3 coding DNA: TGTGCCAGCAGCTTATCCTCTGGAGGGGCACAAGAGACCCAGTACTTC.